This paragraph covers one T cell receptor beta chain sequence. A much larger clone lies one base from this, so it may be a read error. These data come from a study of kidney transplant recipient with SARS-CoV-2 infection. TCRdb ran MiXCR on the reads and lists one entry per CDR3 protein. The sample has 200,000 to 300,000 distinct CDR3 sequences; around 26% are singletons. The CDR3 contains 16 residues. CDR1 and CDR2 from the germline V gene are SGDLS and YYNGEE. The rearrangement links TRBV9 to TRBJ2-4, with 9 bases matching TRBD1. The J call may not be correct, given that the DNA end is closer to TRBJ2-7. The receptor's source is a male patient between 25 and 39 years old who had COVID-19 and was a kidney transplant recipient. The T cells may partly be graft donor cells. The sample here was a blood sample, taken at baseline and between days 110 and 120 from a kidney transplant recipient. Here the CDR3 reads CTSSVAPGTGSYEQYF. The CDR3 region has the DNA TGTACCAGCAGCGTAGCTCCGGGGACAGGGAGCTACGAGCAGTACTTC.